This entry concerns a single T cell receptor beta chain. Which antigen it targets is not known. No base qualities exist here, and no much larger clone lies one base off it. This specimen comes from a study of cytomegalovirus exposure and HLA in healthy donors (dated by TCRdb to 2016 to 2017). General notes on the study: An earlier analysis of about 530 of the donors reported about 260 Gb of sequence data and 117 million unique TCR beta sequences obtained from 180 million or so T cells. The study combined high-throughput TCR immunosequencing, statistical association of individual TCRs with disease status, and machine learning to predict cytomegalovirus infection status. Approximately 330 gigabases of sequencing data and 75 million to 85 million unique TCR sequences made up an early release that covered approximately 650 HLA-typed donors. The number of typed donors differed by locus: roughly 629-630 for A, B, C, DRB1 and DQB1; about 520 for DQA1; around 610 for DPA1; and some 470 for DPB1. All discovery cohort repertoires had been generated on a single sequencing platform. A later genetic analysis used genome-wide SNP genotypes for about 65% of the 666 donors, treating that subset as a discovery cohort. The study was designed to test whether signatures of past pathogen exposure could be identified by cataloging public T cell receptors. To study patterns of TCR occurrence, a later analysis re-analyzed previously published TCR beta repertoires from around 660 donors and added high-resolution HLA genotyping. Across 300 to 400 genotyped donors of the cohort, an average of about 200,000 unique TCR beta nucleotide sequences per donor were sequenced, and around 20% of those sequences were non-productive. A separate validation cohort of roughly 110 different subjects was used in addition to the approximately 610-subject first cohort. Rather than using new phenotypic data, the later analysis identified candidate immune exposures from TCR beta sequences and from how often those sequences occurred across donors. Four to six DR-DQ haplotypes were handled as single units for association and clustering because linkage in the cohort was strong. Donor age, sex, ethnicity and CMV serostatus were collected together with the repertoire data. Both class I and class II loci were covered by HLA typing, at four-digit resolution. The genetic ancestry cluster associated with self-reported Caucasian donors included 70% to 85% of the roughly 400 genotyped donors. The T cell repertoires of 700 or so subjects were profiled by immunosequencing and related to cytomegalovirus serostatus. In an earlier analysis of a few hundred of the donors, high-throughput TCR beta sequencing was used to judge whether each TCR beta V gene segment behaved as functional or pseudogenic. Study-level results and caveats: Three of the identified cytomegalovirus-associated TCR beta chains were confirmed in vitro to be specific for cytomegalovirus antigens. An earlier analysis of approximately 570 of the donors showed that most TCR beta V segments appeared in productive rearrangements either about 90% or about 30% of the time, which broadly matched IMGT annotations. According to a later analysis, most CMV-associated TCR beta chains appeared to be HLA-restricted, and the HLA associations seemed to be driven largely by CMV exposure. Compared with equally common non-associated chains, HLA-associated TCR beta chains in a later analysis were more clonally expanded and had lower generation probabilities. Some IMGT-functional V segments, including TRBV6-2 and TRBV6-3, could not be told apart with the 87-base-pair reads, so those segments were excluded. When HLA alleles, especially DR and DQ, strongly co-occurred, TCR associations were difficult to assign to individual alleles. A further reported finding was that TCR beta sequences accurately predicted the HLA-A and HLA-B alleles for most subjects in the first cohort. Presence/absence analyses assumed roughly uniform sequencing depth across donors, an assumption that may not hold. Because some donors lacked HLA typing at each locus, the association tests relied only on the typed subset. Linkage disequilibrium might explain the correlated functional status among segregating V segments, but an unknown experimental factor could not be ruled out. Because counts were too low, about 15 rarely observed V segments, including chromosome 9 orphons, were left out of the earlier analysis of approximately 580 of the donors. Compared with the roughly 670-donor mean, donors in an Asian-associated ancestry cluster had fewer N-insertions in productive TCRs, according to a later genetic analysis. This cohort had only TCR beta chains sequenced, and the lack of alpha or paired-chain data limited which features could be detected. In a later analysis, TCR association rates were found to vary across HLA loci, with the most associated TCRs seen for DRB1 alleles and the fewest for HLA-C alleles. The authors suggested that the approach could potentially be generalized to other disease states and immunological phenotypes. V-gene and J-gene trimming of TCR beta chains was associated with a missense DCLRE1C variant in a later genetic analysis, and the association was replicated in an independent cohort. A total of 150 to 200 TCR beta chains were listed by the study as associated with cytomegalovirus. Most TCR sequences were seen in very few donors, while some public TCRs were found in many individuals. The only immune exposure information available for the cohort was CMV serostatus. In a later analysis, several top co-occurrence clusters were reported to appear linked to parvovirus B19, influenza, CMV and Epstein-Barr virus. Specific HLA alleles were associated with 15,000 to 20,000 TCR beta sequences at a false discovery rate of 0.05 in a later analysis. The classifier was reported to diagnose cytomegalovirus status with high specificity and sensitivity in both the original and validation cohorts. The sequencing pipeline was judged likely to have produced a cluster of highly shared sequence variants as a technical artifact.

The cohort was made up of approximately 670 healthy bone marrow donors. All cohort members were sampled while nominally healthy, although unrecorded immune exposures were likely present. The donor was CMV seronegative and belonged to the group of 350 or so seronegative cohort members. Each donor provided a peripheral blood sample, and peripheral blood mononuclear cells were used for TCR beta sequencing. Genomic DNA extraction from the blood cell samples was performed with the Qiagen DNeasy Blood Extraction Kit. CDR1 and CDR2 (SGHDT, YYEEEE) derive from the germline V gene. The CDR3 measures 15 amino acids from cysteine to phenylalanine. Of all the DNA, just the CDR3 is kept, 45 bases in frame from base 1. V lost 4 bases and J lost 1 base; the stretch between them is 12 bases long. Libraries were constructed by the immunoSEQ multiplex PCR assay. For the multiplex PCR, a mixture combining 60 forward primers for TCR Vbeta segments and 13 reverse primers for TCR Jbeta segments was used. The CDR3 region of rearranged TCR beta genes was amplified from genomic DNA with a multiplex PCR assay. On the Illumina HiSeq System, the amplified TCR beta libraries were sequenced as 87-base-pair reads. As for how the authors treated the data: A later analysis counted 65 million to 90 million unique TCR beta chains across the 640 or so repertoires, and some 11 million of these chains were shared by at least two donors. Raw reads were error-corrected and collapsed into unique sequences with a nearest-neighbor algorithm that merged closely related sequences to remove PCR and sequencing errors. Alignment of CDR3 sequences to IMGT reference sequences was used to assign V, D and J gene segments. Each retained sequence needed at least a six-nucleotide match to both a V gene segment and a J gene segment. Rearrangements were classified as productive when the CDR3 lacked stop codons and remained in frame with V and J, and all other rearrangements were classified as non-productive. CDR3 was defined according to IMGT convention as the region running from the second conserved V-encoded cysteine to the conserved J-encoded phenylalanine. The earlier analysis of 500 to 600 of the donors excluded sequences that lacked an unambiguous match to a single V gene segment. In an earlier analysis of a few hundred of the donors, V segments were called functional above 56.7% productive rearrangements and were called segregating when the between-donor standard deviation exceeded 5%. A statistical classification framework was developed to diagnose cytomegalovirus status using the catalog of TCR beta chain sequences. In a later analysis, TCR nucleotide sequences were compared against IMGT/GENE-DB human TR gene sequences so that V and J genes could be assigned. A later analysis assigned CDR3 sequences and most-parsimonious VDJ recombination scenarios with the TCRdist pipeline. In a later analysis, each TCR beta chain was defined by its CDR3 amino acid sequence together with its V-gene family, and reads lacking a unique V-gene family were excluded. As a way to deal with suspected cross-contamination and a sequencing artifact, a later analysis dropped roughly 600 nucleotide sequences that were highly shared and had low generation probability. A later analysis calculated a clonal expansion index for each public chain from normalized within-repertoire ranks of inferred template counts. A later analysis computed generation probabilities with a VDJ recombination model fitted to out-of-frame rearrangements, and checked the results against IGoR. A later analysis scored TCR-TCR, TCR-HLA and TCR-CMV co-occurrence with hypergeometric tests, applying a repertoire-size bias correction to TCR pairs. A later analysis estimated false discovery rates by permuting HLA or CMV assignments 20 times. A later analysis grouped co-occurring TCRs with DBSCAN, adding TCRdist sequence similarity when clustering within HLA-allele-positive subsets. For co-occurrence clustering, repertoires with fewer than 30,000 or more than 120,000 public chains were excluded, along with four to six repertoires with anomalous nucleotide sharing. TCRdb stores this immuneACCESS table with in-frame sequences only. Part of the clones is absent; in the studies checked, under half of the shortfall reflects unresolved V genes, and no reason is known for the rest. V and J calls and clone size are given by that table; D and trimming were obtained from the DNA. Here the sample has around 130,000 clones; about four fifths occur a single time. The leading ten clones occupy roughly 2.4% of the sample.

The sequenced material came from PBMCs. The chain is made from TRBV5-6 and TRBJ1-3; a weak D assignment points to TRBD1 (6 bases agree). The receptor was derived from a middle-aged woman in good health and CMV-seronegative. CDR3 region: CASSRQTGSGNTIYF. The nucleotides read TGTGCCAGCAGCCGACAGACAGGATCTGGAAACACCATATATTTT.